Below, 28 T cell receptor beta chains from the same sample are listed, as sequenced in a study of T cells in Graves' hyperthyroidism and ophthalmopathy. It was RNA transcripts that yielded the amplified TCR beta CDR3 regions. With the HTBI primer set, the TCR CDR3 went through a first round of RT-PCR. TCRdb called the multiplex PCR reads again in MiXCR, with one record for every CDR3 protein. This sample has around 520,000 distinct CDR3 sequences, with 14% found just once. The sample comprised blood. These receptors all come from a woman between 35 and 50 years old with Graves' hyperthyroidism.

The CDR3 protein is CAWSVLGSGGLFIGEQFF. The CDR3 DNA is TGTGCCTGGAGTGTACTCGGCTCAGGTGGATTATTTATCGGTGAGCAGTTCTTC. The chain recombines TRBV30 with TRBJ2-1; D remains unclear. V was trimmed by 0 bases and J by 9 bases, leaving 27 bases between them. Per germline, CDR1 GTSNPN and CDR2 SVGIG (reference sequence). This CDR3 is 18 amino acids long.

In this sample, this clonotype turned up many times. This chain joins TRBV7-2 and TRBJ1-2; 11 bases fit TRBD1. Looked up from germline, CDR1 is SGHTA and CDR2 is FQGNSA. After removal of 4 bases from V and 8 bases from J, the junction contained 6 bases not matched to a gene. CDR3 length: 14 amino acids. The CDR3 loop is CASSYGDRGFGYTF. The CDR3 nucleotides are TGTGCCAGCAGCTACGGGGACAGGGGGTTCGGCTACACCTTC.

This clonotype has at least ten counts. The V call is TRBV29-1, the J call TRBJ1-1; 7 bases agree with TRBD1. This CDR3 spans 14 amino acids. J lost 3 bases, V lost 2 bases, and 6 bases had no gene match. Looked up from germline, CDR1 is SQVTM and CDR2 is ANQGSEA. CDR3: CSVEPGQPYTEAFF. CDR3 DNA: TGCAGCGTTGAACCGGGACAGCCTTACACTGAAGCTTTCTTT.

This clonotype was recorded a few times. This chain connects TRBV10-3 to TRBJ2-1; TRBD2 matches at 12 bases. Trimming cost V 8 bases and J 8 bases; bases outside gene matches: 4. The CDR3 spans 13 residues. Germline lookup yields CDR1 ENHRY and CDR2 SYGVKD. In DNA form, the CDR3 reads TGTGCCATCTCGACTAGCGGGAGTGATGAGCAGTTCTTC. As protein: CAISTSGSDEQFF.

The genes are TRBV28 and TRBJ1-1; perhaps TRBD1 as D (5 bases). The germline V gene has CDR1 MDHEN and CDR2 SYDVKM. Trimming took 1 base from V and 1 from J, leaving 10 bases between them. This CDR3 spans 15 amino acids. CDR3 DNA: TGTGCCAGCAGTTTATCCCAGGGCCAGAACACTGAAGCTTTCTTT. Its translation: CASSLSQGQNTEAFF.

In this sample, this clonotype turned up once. The rearrangement links TRBV4-1 to TRBJ1-4; 7 nucleotides line up with TRBD1. V lost 2 bases to trimming and J lost 5 bases; unmatched junction nucleotides: 5. The CDR3 is made up of 15 amino acids. CDR1 and CDR2 (germline): MGHRA, YSYEKL. The CDR3 loop is CASSQRQGQNEKLFF. The CDR3 DNA is TGCGCCAGCAGCCAACGACAGGGACAGAATGAAAAACTGTTTTTT.

The gene calls are TRBV19 and TRBJ1-1; TRBD1 aligns across 7 bases. From germline, CDR1 is LNHDA and CDR2 SQIVND (reference sequence). Trimming at V came to 7 bases and at J to 1 base, leaving 9 bases not matched to a gene. There are 15 residues in the CDR3. CDR3 region: CASILSRDRNTEAFF. Here the CDR3 DNA reads TGTGCCAGTATCCTATCCCGGGACAGGAACACTGAAGCTTTCTTT.

This clonotype was seen many times. The chain joins TRBV2 to TRBJ2-5, with a tentative D call TRBD2 (5 bases). The ends were cut back, 7 bases at V and 1 base at J, with 10 bases in the middle. This CDR3 has 13 residues. Per germline, CDR1 SNHLY and CDR2 FYNNEI. CDR3 DNA: TGTGCCAGCAATGGACTCGTCCAAGAGACCCAGTACTTC. It encodes CASNGLVQETQYF.

This clonotype was counted at least ten times. The chain has TRBV7-2 and TRBJ2-3; 12 bases fit TRBD2. Germline-derived CDR1 and CDR2 are SGHTA and FQGNSA. Trimming cost V 5 bases and J 4 bases; bases outside gene matches: 7. The CDR3 has 16 residues. This chain's CDR3 is CASSPRLAGGADTQYF. CDR3 DNA: TGTGCCAGCAGCCCCCGTCTAGCGGGAGGGGCAGATACGCAGTATTTT.

This clonotype was seen ten or more times. The rearrangement uses TRBV20-1 and TRBJ1-1, with a possible D match to TRBD1 (5 bases). Trimming cost V 3 bases and J 0 bases, with 11 bases left between them. CDR3 length: 14 residues. From germline, CDR1 is DFQATT and CDR2 SNEGSKA (reference sequence). CDR3 sequence: CSASRQGLNTEAFF. In nucleotides, the CDR3 is TGCAGTGCTAGTCGTCAGGGACTGAACACTGAAGCTTTCTTT.

V gene TRBV7-9 combines with J gene TRBJ1-1; D remains ambiguous. The CDR3 extends over 11 amino acids. Trimming stripped 5 bases from V and 7 bases from J, with 8 bases between. Germline lookup yields CDR1 SEHNR and CDR2 FQNEAQ (reference sequence). The CDR3 bases are TGTGCCAGCAGCCGAGCGGGTGAAGCTTTCTTT. Translation gives CASSRAGEAFF.

This clonotype appeared many times. This sequence joins TRBV24-1 and TRBJ2-7; TRBD1 matches 9 bases. The germline gives CDR1 KGHDR, CDR2 SFDVKD. The CDR3 contains 16 residues. The V and J ends lost 4 bases and 1 base, in that order; junction bases with no gene match: 7. The CDR3 DNA is TGTGCCACCAGTGAAACAGGACAGGGGACGTCCTACGAGCAGTACTTC. This translates into CATSETGQGTSYEQYF.

The CDR3 DNA reads TGTGCCACCAGTGATCGTAGACCAAATCCCTACGAGCAGTACTTC. It is translated as CATSDRRPNPYEQYF. The chain couples TRBV24-1 to TRBJ2-7; D remains unclear. This CDR3 has 15 amino acids. Trimming cost V 3 bases and J 2 bases, with 13 bases left between them. CDR1 and CDR2 from the germline V gene are KGHDR and SFDVKD.

This clonotype was counted between two and nine times. The V call is TRBV28, the J call TRBJ2-7; D tentatively reads TRBD1 or TRBD2 (6 bases each). Trimming took 8 bases from V and 2 from J, leaving 10 bases between them. The CDR3 extends over 12 amino acids. CDR1 is MDHEN, CDR2 SYDVKM, per germline. This CDR3 reads CASGQRAYEQYF. Here the CDR3 DNA reads TGTGCCAGCGGACAGCGGGCCTACGAGCAGTACTTC.

This clonotype has only a few counts. This chain connects TRBV7-3 to TRBJ2-1; TRBD2 matches at 11 bases. CDR3 size: 15 residues. Trimming cost V 5 bases and J 7 bases; bases outside gene matches: 7. Germline values: CDR1 SGHTA, CDR2 FQGTGA. The CDR3 bases are TGTGCCAGCAGCCTAGGGGGACTAGCGGTTAATGAGCAGTTCTTC. Translated: CASSLGGLAVNEQFF.

This clonotype was detected a few times. The chain is built from TRBV19 and TRBJ2-1, with D perhaps TRBD1 (6 bases). The length of the CDR3 is 13 residues. The V gene lost 4 bases and the J gene lost 7 bases, with 11 bases spanning the gap. The V gene's germline CDR1 is LNHDA and CDR2 SQIVND (reference sequence). The CDR3 is CASSNSGANEQFF. The CDR3 coding sequence is TGTGCCAGTAGTAATTCAGGGGCGAATGAGCAGTTCTTC.

This clonotype was counted at least ten times. V gene TRBV2 combines with J gene TRBJ2-3, with no clear D. CDR3 length: 14 residues. With 4 bases removed from V and 3 bases from J, the gap between germline ends came to 11 bases. The V gene's germline CDR1 is SNHLY and CDR2 FYNNEI. The CDR3 coding sequence is TGTGCCAGCAGTGGTGACAAAGGAACAGATACGCAGTATTTT. Residues: CASSGDKGTDTQYF.

This clonotype showed up just a few times. The chain combines TRBV30 with TRBJ2-7, with TRBD2 matching 8 bases. The J segment lost 7 bases and the V segment lost 1 base, leaving 3 bases of the junction unmatched. The germline V gene encodes CDR1 GTSNPN and CDR2 SVGIG (reference sequence). The CDR3 is 12 residues long. DNA of the CDR3: TGTGCCTGGAGTGCGCTAGCGGGTGAGCAGTACTTC. Encoded protein: CAWSALAGEQYF.

The sample holds many counts of this clonotype. The chain recombines TRBV27 with TRBJ2-1; unclear D gene. The CDR3 totals 16 residues. Looked up from germline, CDR1 is MNHEY and CDR2 is SMNVEV (reference sequence). V lost 5 bases to trimming and J lost 5 bases, with 19 bases between them. CDR3 residues: CASSPLWQNPDNEQFF. CDR3 DNA: TGTGCCAGCAGTCCCCTGTGGCAGAACCCTGACAATGAGCAGTTCTTC.

This clonotype was recorded at least ten times. The chain recombines TRBV27 with TRBJ2-7; D is perhaps TRBD2 (6 bases). This CDR3 has 13 amino acids. From germline, CDR1 is MNHEY and CDR2 SMNVEV (reference sequence). The V end lost 8 bases, the J end lost 2 bases, and 13 bases lay between the germline ends. CDR3 DNA sequence: TGTGCCAGCGGCTTTAGCGGCACCTACGAGCAGTACTTC. It encodes CASGFSGTYEQYF.

The chain employs TRBV11-2 and TRBJ2-1; 11 positions match TRBD2. Germline-derived CDR1 and CDR2 are SGHAT and FQNNGV. The CDR3 has 17 residues. With V trimmed by 3 bases and J by 6 bases, 10 bases remained unmatched. CDR3 sequence (DNA): TGTGCCAGCAGCTTGGGGACTAGCGGACTACAGGGCAATGAGCAGTTCTTC. It specifies CASSLGTSGLQGNEQFF. Looking up the rest from reference TRBV11-2 and TRBJ2-1 gives the full variable domain: EAGVAQSPRYKIIEKRQSVAFWCNPISGHATLYWYQQILGQGPKLLIQFQNNGVVDDSQLPKDRFSAERLKGVDSTLKIQPAKLEDSAVYLCASSLGTSGLQGNEQFFGPGTRLTVL.

The chain couples TRBV11-2 to TRBJ2-1, with D tentatively TRBD2 (6 bases). Germline-derived CDR1 and CDR2 are SGHAT and FQNNGV. The CDR3 extends over 15 amino acids. Deletions cut 2 bases from V and 12 bases from J, with 20 bases between. The chain's CDR3 is CASSLPGLGNDGQFF. The DNA of the CDR3 is TGTGCCAGCAGCTTACCGGGACTCGGGAATGATGGGCAGTTCTTC.

The rearrangement uses TRBV19 and TRBJ2-1; 9 bases line up with TRBD2. The CDR3 covers 15 residues. Germline-derived CDR1 and CDR2 are LNHDA and SQIVND (reference sequence). The V gene end was trimmed by 3 bases and the J gene end by 5 bases; junction bases not matched to a gene: 5. CDR3 residues: CASSISGSGDNEQFF. CDR3 coding DNA: TGTGCCAGTAGTATTAGCGGGAGTGGCGACAATGAGCAGTTCTTC. Complete variable domain (other parts from reference TRBV19 and TRBJ2-1): DGGITQSPKYLFRKEGQNVTLSCEQNLNHDAMYWYRQDPGQGLRLIYYSQIVNDFQKGDIAEGYSVSREKKESFPLTVTSAQKNPTAFYLCASSISGSGDNEQFFGPGTRLTVL.

This clonotype was detected only a few times. The chain is built from TRBV9 and TRBJ2-7; the D is unclear. V lost 4 bases to trimming and J lost 5 bases, with 13 bases between them. The CDR3 length is 13 residues. CDR1 is SGDLS and CDR2 is YYNGEE in the germline V gene. CDR3 DNA sequence: TGTGCCAGCAGCCCCCAAGTGTTAGACGAGCAGTACTTC. Protein product: CASSPQVLDEQYF.

V gene TRBV7-2 combines with J gene TRBJ1-1; D not certain. The length of the CDR3 is 13 residues. The germline V gene encodes CDR1 SGHTA and CDR2 FQGNSA. Deletions cut 2 bases from V and 6 bases from J, with 10 bases between. The DNA for the CDR3 is TGTGCCAGCAGCTTACCCGCTCTAGCTGAAGCTTTCTTT. This gives the protein CASSLPALAEAFF.

In its sample, this clonotype was seen many times. The chain is built from TRBV5-1 and TRBJ1-2; TRBD1 matches 7 bases. Germline trimming cut 4 bases from V and 1 base from J; bases unmatched to any gene: 4. CDR1 and CDR2 (germline): SGHRS, YFSETQ. CDR3 length: 14 residues. The CDR3, as DNA: TGCGCCAGCAGCAAGGGACAGAATAACTATGGCTACACCTTC. It encodes CASSKGQNNYGYTF.

This clonotype occurred many times. The chain has TRBV19 and TRBJ2-1; possibly TRBD1 for D (7 bases). V was clipped by 9 bases and J by 2 bases, with 14 bases between them. This CDR3 has 14 residues. The germline V gene has CDR1 LNHDA and CDR2 SQIVND (reference sequence). The CDR3 region is CARTRRGPYNEQFF. CDR3 in DNA: TGTGCCAGAACTCGGAGGGGGCCCTACAATGAGCAGTTCTTC.

This clonotype was detected many times. The chain recombines TRBV30 with TRBJ1-5; TRBD1 aligns across 10 bases. Germline V gene data show CDR1 as GTSNPN and CDR2 as SVGIG (reference sequence). J gave up 5 bases and V 5 bases, and 6 bases lay outside the gene matches. The CDR3 runs to 14 residues. This chain's CDR3 is CAWARDRGHQPQHF. Written as DNA, the CDR3 is TGTGCCTGGGCCCGGGACAGGGGCCATCAGCCCCAGCATTTT.